This T cell receptor (beta chain) appears in the sequencing data of a study of blood T cell repertoires in COVID-19. Study overall: Sites across the United States, Italy and Spain contributed samples from acute and convalescent COVID-19. Sample material is recorded as cDNA or gDNA derived from T cells, B-cell-depleted T cells, or PBMCs.

This clone was found a few times. As handled by the study authors: For nucleated cells, counts were estimated from reference gene primer amplification. The repertoire was sequenced with immunoSEQ multiplex PCR; TCRdb's copy has only in-frame clones and lacks some. V, J and clone size derive from that table, while D and trimming were established from the DNA sequence. Among some 270,000 clones listed, roughly 84% were seen once. Trimming stripped 8 bases from V and 4 bases from J, with 12 bases between. Germline V lookup: CDR1 MDHEN, CDR2 SYDVKM. The CDR3 totals 13 residues. Material: peripheral blood. The rearrangement links TRBV28 to TRBJ1-5; a weak D match, TRBD1 (5 bases). The TCR comes from a woman in her thirties or forties who had recovered from COVID-19. The CDR3 DNA sequence: TGTGCCAGCCGTAAGGGGTTAAATCAGCCCCAGCATTTT. Amino acids: CASRKGLNQPQHF.